Only a few counts were recorded for the clone carrying this TCR beta chain. These data come from a study of cytomegalovirus exposure and HLA in healthy donors. Method: immunoSEQ multiplex PCR; TCRdb's copy keeps in-frame clones and lacks some. The table has 150,000 to 200,000 clones, 81% seen once; the top ten hold 1.2%. The CDR3 has 12 amino acids. Unmatched junction bases numbered 7, after V lost 4 bases and J lost 12 bases. Germline assignment: CDR1 SGHDT and CDR2 YYEEEE. This receptor was taken from a woman aged 25 to 39 in good health and CMV-seronegative. The sample was PBMCs. The V call is TRBV5-6, the J call TRBJ1-2, with 9 bases that match TRBD1. Here the CDR3 reads CASSMGQGSNTF. The CDR3 coding sequence is TGTGCCAGCAGCATGGGACAGGGTTCGAACACCTTC.